The T cell receptor beta chain described here comes from a study of technical replicates of blood from a handful of donors. This clone is a singleton in its sample. Assay used: immunoSEQ multiplex PCR; TCRdb lists only in-frame clones, some missing. This sample yields around 49,000 clones, of which roughly 95% are seen a single time; 0.39% belongs to the top ten. The CDR3 consists of 14 residues. V lost 1 base and J 1 base, leaving 4 bases between the germline ends. Germline V gene data show CDR1 as PRHDT and CDR2 as FYEKMQ (reference sequence). This clonotype was sampled from a human donor in good health. Sequenced input: T cells isolated from PBMCs. This chain uses TRBV13 with TRBJ2-2, with D uncertain. CDR3 coding DNA: TGTGCCAGCAGCTTAGTGAGGAACACCGGGGAGCTGTTTTTT. The encoded protein is CASSLVRNTGELFF.